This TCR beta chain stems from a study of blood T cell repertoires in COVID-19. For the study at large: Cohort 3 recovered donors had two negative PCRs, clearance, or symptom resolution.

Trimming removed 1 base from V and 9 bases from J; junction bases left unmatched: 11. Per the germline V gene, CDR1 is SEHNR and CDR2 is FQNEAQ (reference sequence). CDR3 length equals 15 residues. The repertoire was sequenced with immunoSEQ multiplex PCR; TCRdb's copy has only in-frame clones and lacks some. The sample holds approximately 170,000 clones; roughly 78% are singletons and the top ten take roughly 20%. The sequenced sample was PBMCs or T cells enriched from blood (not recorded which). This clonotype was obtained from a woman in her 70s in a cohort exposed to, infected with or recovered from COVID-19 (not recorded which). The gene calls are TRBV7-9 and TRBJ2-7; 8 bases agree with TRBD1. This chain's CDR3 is CASSLDRDRRFRQYF. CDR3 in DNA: TGTGCCAGCAGCTTAGACCGGGACAGGAGGTTTCGGCAGTACTTC. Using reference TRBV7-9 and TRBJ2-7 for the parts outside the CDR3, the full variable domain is DTGVSQNPRHKITKRGQNVTFRCDPISEHNRLYWYRQTLGQGPEFLTYFQNEAQLEKSRLLSDRFSAERPKGSFSTLEIQRTEQGDSAMYLCASSLDRDRRFRQYFGPGTRLTVT.